The rows below give T cell receptor beta chains drawn from one sample of a study of control samples from healthy donors and cancer patients. Sequencing was performed with immunoSEQ multiplex PCR; in TCRdb, only in-frame clones are kept and a portion is missing. The sample includes some 90,000 clones, approximately 90% of them seen just once. Sample: blood. These receptors were obtained from a woman under 40 in good health. Each CDR3 is given with its conserved first and last residue. D genes are given only for firm matches. Expanded clones get a size class; other rows say once, few or many, or leave the size out.

CDR3aa: CASSVVAPTENYGYTF
CDR3nt: TGTGCCAGCAGCGTAGTCGCCCCGACAGAAAACTATGGCTACACCTTC
j_gene: TRBJ1-2
abundance: .
d_gene: .
v_gene: TRBV9

CDR3aa: CASSQRVSNYGYTF
CDR3nt: TGTGCCAGCAGCCAAAGGGTTTCGAACTATGGCTACACCTTC
j_gene: TRBJ1-2
abundance: .
d_gene: .
v_gene: TRBV14

CDR3aa: CASSVGQGDNEQFF
CDR3nt: TGTGCCAGCAGCGTGGGACAGGGGGACAATGAGCAGTTCTTC
j_gene: TRBJ2-1
abundance: .
d_gene: TRBD1
v_gene: TRBV5-8

CDR3aa: CASSQRSESYNEQFF
CDR3nt: TGTGCCAGCAGCCAACGAAGCGAGTCCTACAATGAGCAGTTCTTC
j_gene: TRBJ2-1
abundance: once
d_gene: .
v_gene: TRBV14

CDR3aa: CASSLERGSEQFF
CDR3nt: TGCGCCAGCAGCTTGGAGCGGGGAAGTGAGCAGTTCTTC
j_gene: TRBJ2-1
abundance: .
d_gene: TRBD2
v_gene: TRBV5-1

CDR3aa: CASSLNREGTEAFF
CDR3nt: TGTGCCAGCAGCTTAAACAGGGAAGGCACTGAAGCTTTCTTT
j_gene: TRBJ1-1
abundance: .
d_gene: .
v_gene: TRBV11-2

CDR3aa: CAWSRPPGGEQYF
CDR3nt: TGTGCCTGGAGTCGTCCCCCGGGGGGCGAGCAGTACTTC
j_gene: TRBJ2-7
abundance: .
d_gene: TRBD2
v_gene: TRBV30

CDR3aa: CASSHPLTGHGGYTF
CDR3nt: TGTGCCAGCAGCCATCCTTTGACAGGGCACGGTGGCTACACCTTC
j_gene: TRBJ1-2
abundance: .
d_gene: TRBD1
v_gene: TRBV4-2

CDR3aa: CAWSAPGASEAFF
CDR3nt: TGTGCCTGGAGTGCACCCGGGGCATCAGAAGCTTTCTTT
j_gene: TRBJ1-1
abundance: .
d_gene: .
v_gene: TRBV30

CDR3aa: CAWSRTGTKKLFF
CDR3nt: TGTGCCTGGAGTCGGACAGGGACGAAAAAACTGTTTTTT
j_gene: TRBJ1-4
abundance: .
d_gene: TRBD1
v_gene: TRBV30